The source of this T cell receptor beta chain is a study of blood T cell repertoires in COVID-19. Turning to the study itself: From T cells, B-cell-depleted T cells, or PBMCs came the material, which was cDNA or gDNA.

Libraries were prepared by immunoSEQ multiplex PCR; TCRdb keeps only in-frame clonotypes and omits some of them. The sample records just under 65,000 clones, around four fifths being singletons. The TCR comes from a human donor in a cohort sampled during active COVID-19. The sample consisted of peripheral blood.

The CDR3, as DNA: TGTGCCAGCAGCTCCAATCAGGGGGTCTACAATGAGCAGTTCTTC. The encoded protein is CASSSNQGVYNEQFF. The genes are TRBV11-3 and TRBJ2-1; 7 positions agree with TRBD1. This CDR3 contains 15 residues. V lost 4 bases, J lost 3 bases, and 6 bases stayed unmatched. Per germline, CDR1 SGHNT and CDR2 YENEEA.